This T cell receptor (beta chain) was retrieved from a study of blood T cell repertoires in COVID-19. Study in general: The United States, Italy and Spain provided the acute and convalescent COVID-19 samples. From T cells, B-cell-depleted T cells, or PBMCs came the material, which was cDNA or gDNA.

Original processing notes: Reference gene primer amplification gave estimated nucleated cell counts. Libraries were prepared by immunoSEQ multiplex PCR; TCRdb keeps only in-frame clonotypes and omits some of them. Clonal size and the V and J genes are those of that table, whereas D and trimming came from the DNA. The sample records around 100,000 clones, more than 80% being singletons. CDR3 length: 16 amino acids. Germline V lookup: CDR1 MDHEN, CDR2 SYDVKM. The V segment lost 6 bases and the J segment 1 base; nucleotides outside the gene matches: 10. The sample consisted of peripheral blood. The TCR sequence derives from a woman in her thirties or forties with acute or convalescent COVID-19. The genes are TRBV28 and TRBJ1-1; the match to TRBD1 covers 8 bases. In DNA form, the CDR3 reads TGTGCCAGCAGGGCGCCTAGACAGGGGTCGAACACTGAAGCTTTCTTT. It translates to CASRAPRQGSNTEAFF.